Presented here are 6 T cell receptor beta chains from one specimen sequenced in a study of cytomegalovirus exposure and HLA in healthy donors. Primers for the PCR totalled 60 Vbeta and 13 Jbeta. Profiling relied on immunoSEQ multiplex PCR, and the TCRdb table lists in-frame clones only, not all of them. The sample yields approximately 150,000 clones, about 80% seen once. The sample was PBMCs. Source of these receptors: a woman aged 35 to 49 in good health and CMV-seronegative.

The chain is built from TRBV6-1 and TRBJ2-1; D possibly corresponds to TRBD2 (5 bases). Trimming took 9 bases from V and 5 from J, leaving 8 bases between them. From germline, CDR1 is MNHNS and CDR2 SASEGT. The CDR3 runs 11 residues. The CDR3: CASRGNNEQFF. The CDR3 DNA is TGTGCCAGTCGGGGAAACAATGAGCAGTTCTTC.

This chain links TRBV11-3 with TRBJ2-2; TRBD2 agrees at 9 bases. This CDR3 has 16 residues. CDR1 and CDR2 from the germline V gene are SGHNT and YENEEA. Unmatched junction bases numbered 7, after V lost 4 bases and J lost 4 bases. CDR3 sequence: CASSYRTSVGTGELFF. The CDR3 DNA reads as TGTGCCAGCAGCTACCGGACTAGCGTCGGCACCGGGGAGCTGTTTTTT.

The chain couples TRBV30 to TRBJ2-3; weak D call: TRBD2 (5 bases). With 0 bases removed from V and 6 bases from J, the gap between germline ends came to 13 bases. The CDR3 runs to 14 residues. The germline V gene encodes CDR1 GTSNPN and CDR2 SVGIG (reference sequence). CDR3 coding DNA: TGTGCCTGGAGTGTATTGCGGGTGGGTGATACGCAGTATTTT. Translating it yields CAWSVLRVGDTQYF. Drawing the rest from reference TRBV30 and TRBJ2-3, the complete variable domain is SQTIHQWPATLVQPVGSPLSLECTVEGTSNPNLYWYRQAAGRGLQLLFYSVGIGQISSEVPQNLSASRPQDRQFILSSKKLLLSDSGFYLCAWSVLRVGDTQYFGPGTRLTVL.

This rearrangement joins TRBV27 to TRBJ2-2; 7 positions agree with TRBD1. Germline CDR1 and CDR2: MNHEY and SMNVEV (reference sequence). With 7 bases clipped from V and 4 bases from J, the junction kept 15 bases outside the gene matches. The CDR3 is 17 amino acids. CDR3 in DNA: TGTGCCAGCAAGTTTGGGAGTGGGGCAGGGGGCACCGGGGAGCTGTTTTTT. Translating gives CASKFGSGAGGTGELFF.

The CDR3 loop reads CASRRAGVNEQFF. The CDR3 region has the DNA TGTGCCAGTAGGAGGGCCGGGGTCAATGAGCAGTTCTTC. J is TRBJ2-1 and V is TRBV9; the D gene is possibly TRBD2 (6 bases). V lost 8 bases and J 6 bases, leaving 15 bases between the germline ends. The CDR3 sequence is 13 residues long. CDR1 and CDR2 (germline): SGDLS, YYNGEE.

The chain couples TRBV7-3 to TRBJ2-1; 10 bases line up with TRBD2. This CDR3 comprises 14 residues. J lost 4 bases, V lost 5 bases, and 2 bases had no gene match. Germline V lookup: CDR1 SGHTA, CDR2 FQGTGA. In DNA form, the CDR3 reads TGTGCCAGCAGCCCTAGCGGGGGTTACAATGAGCAGTTCTTC. It is translated as CASSPSGGYNEQFF.